This T cell receptor (beta chain) is drawn from a study of cytomegalovirus exposure and HLA in healthy donors. Germline values: CDR1 SGHRS, CDR2 YFSETQ. The CDR3 totals 16 residues. The V gene lost 4 bases and the J gene lost 9 bases, with 23 bases spanning the gap. PCR employed 60 Vbeta and 13 Jbeta primers. Data came from immunoSEQ multiplex PCR; TCRdb stores just in-frame clones and leaves some out. The sample carries 86,000 or so clones, roughly 77% recorded once. Comment on this clone: Its cognate antigen is unknown.

Points from the study as a whole: TCR beta sequences reportedly predicted the HLA-A and HLA-B alleles of most subjects accurately.

V gene TRBV5-1 combines with J gene TRBJ2-1; D call uncertain. Sequencing was performed on PBMCs. The sequence came from a woman in her forties in good health and CMV-seropositive. The DNA for the CDR3 is TGCGCCAGCAGCCCAATTCTAGGCGGCCTTGTTGGTGAGCAGTTCTTC. Translation: CASSPILGGLVGEQFF. Filled out from reference TRBV5-1 and TRBJ2-1, the complete variable domain reads KAGVTQTPRYLIKTRGQQVTLSCSPISGHRSVSWYQQTPGQGLQFLFEYFSETQRNKGNFPGRFSGRQFSNSRSEMNVSTLELGDSALYLCASSPILGGLVGEQFFGPGTRLTVL.